This entry lists 4 T cell receptor beta chains sequenced from one sample in a study of CD8 T cell repertoires and HIV-1 epitope variants. Antigen specificity for these receptors is unknown. TCRdb's copy holds only in-frame clones and misses some; the assay was immunoSEQ multiplex PCR. Of several thousand clones in the sample, about 72% were seen once. Sequencing used cultured CD8+ T cells derived from PBMCs. These TCRs come from a male donor with HIV.

The chain joins TRBV28 to TRBJ2-7; no reliable D call. Germline V gives CDR1 MDHEN, CDR2 SYDVKM. This CDR3 is 14 amino acids long. V gave up 3 bases and J gave up 6 bases, with 15 bases separating them. For the CDR3, the DNA is TGTGCCAGCAGTTTGGATGGCTCCCTCCCCGAGCAGTACTTC. Translated, it gives CASSLDGSLPEQYF.

The gene calls are TRBV6-5 and TRBJ2-7; 9 bases are shared with TRBD1. This CDR3 has 14 residues. The J segment lost 4 bases and the V segment lost 5 bases, leaving 6 bases of the junction unmatched. Germline values: CDR1 MNHEY, CDR2 SVGAGI. CDR3 coding DNA: TGTGCCAGCAGTACCGGGACAGGGTGGTACGAGCAGTACTTC. Translation: CASSTGTGWYEQYF.

The gene calls are TRBV5-4 and TRBJ2-7; weak D call: TRBD1 (5 bases). Germline CDR1 SGHNT, CDR2 YYREEE (reference sequence). The CDR3 runs to 14 residues. V was clipped by 5 bases and J by 3 bases, with 15 bases between them. The CDR3 DNA sequence: TGTGCCAGCAGTTTGCAGGGTTCAGACTACGAGCAGTACTTC. It yields the protein CASSLQGSDYEQYF.

Turning to this clone: The junction does not match germline at one end; this may be a read error. V gene TRBV5-4 combines with J gene TRBJ1-2; TRBD1 aligns across 7 bases. There are 16 residues in the CDR3. Germline V gene lookup returns CDR1 SGHNT and CDR2 YYREEE (reference sequence). The CDR3 loop reads CASSQDRAGSNYGYTF. CDR3 sequence (DNA): TGCGCCAGCAGCCAAGACAGGGCAGGATCTAACTATGGCTACACCTTC.